These 30 T cell receptor beta chains came from one sample sequenced in a study of T cell repertoires in cytomegalovirus infection. One entry per CDR3 protein, called by TCRdb with MiXCR from the reads. The sample holds about 300,000 distinct CDR3 sequences; around 25% are singletons and the top ten take roughly 14%. The sequenced sample consisted of PBMCs. The source of these receptors is a human donor in good health (CMV status not recorded). Some clones in this sample may be carry-over from other donors' samples.

The sample holds a few counts of this clonotype. The rearrangement links TRBV27 to TRBJ2-3; a weak D match, TRBD2 (5 bases). CDR3 size: 14 residues. V was trimmed by 1 base and J by 3 bases, leaving 8 bases between them. CDR1 MNHEY and CDR2 SMNVEV come from the germline V gene (reference sequence). DNA for the CDR3: TGTGCCAGCAGTTTATACGGGGTTACAGATACGCAGTATTTT. Translated: CASSLYGVTDTQYF.

This chain joins TRBV29-1 and TRBJ2-7, with a possible D match to TRBD1 (5 bases). Germline V CDR1 and CDR2: SQVTM, ANQGSEA. Trimming took 2 bases from V and 3 from J, leaving 14 bases between them. CDR3 length: 14 residues. For the CDR3, the DNA is TGCAGCGTTGAAAGGGGCCAGGGCGACTACGAGCAGTACTTC. It specifies CSVERGQGDYEQYF.

This clonotype turned up a few times. V usage is TRBV4-3 and J usage is TRBJ2-7; unclear D gene. Germline V gene data show CDR1 as LGHNA and CDR2 as YSLEER. V shed 0 bases and J shed 6 bases, with 6 bases lying between them. The CDR3 loop spans 12 amino acids. The CDR3 nucleotides read TGCGCCAGCAGCCAAGAATTAGGCGAGCAGTACTTC. Translating it yields CASSQELGEQYF.

V gene TRBV29-1 combines with J gene TRBJ2-1; the match to TRBD2 covers 7 bases. This CDR3 comprises 12 residues. The germline V gene encodes CDR1 SQVTM and CDR2 ANQGSEA. V lost 2 bases to trimming and J lost 9 bases; unmatched junction nucleotides: 4. The CDR3: CSVEYSSGEQFF. The CDR3 nucleotides read TGCAGCGTTGAATACTCTAGCGGTGAGCAGTTCTTC.

The chain is built from TRBV24-1 and TRBJ2-1; 10 nucleotides line up with TRBD2. This CDR3 contains 14 residues. Germline V gives CDR1 KGHDR, CDR2 SFDVKD. The V segment lost 6 bases and the J segment 10 bases; nucleotides outside the gene matches: 8. In DNA form, the CDR3 reads TGTGCCACCAGTCAGATAGCGGGAGGAGGGGAGCAGTTCTTC. It encodes CATSQIAGGGEQFF.

This clonotype was counted ten times or more. The V call is TRBV7-8, the J call TRBJ2-7, with 7 bases fitting TRBD2. The trim removed 0 bases at V and 5 bases at J, leaving 4 bases unmatched. This CDR3 contains 14 residues. From germline, CDR1 is SGHVS and CDR2 FQNEAQ. Written as DNA, the CDR3 is TGTGCCAGCAGCTTAGCGGGAGGGATCAACGAGCAGTACGTC. Translation: CASSLAGGINEQYV.

The rearrangement joins TRBV7-2 to TRBJ2-3; D is unresolved. Trimming stripped 5 bases from V and 6 bases from J, with 12 bases between. Germline V gene lookup returns CDR1 SGHTA and CDR2 FQGNSA. This CDR3 has 13 residues. CDR3 region: CASSPKGRDTQYF. Here the CDR3 DNA reads TGTGCCAGCAGCCCCAAGGGTAGGGATACGCAGTATTTT.

J is TRBJ2-1 and V is TRBV11-2; TRBD2 aligns across 14 bases. V shed 5 bases, J shed 8 bases, and the junction held 11 bases outside the gene matches. The CDR3 contains 17 residues. Per the germline V gene, CDR1 is SGHAT and CDR2 is FQNNGV. Here the CDR3 reads CASSRVGTSGSRDEQFF. The CDR3 DNA reads as TGTGCCAGCAGCCGAGTCGGGACTAGCGGGAGCAGGGATGAGCAGTTCTTC.

This clonotype appeared a few times. The chain has TRBV6-8 and TRBJ2-7; 13 positions agree with TRBD2. Losses at the gene ends were 2 bases for V and 4 bases for J; bases not matched to a gene: 8. CDR1 is MNHGY, CDR2 SAAAGT, per germline. The CDR3 contains 17 residues. For the CDR3, the DNA is TGTGCCAGCAGTTACGGGGGACTAGCGGGAAGGAGGTACGAGCAGTACTTC. Protein sequence: CASSYGGLAGRRYEQYF.

The J gene is TRBJ2-7, the V gene TRBV5-1; 8 bases are a match to TRBD1. CDR3 length: 14 amino acids. The junction had 7 bases not matched to a gene; V was cut back by 4 bases and J by 4 bases. The V gene's germline CDR1 is SGHRS and CDR2 YFSETQ. This CDR3 is CASSQGQGVYEQYF. The CDR3 DNA follows: TGCGCCAGCAGCCAAGGACAGGGTGTGTACGAGCAGTACTTC. The full variable domain, with the rest looked up from reference TRBV5-1 and TRBJ2-7, is KAGVTQTPRYLIKTRGQQVTLSCSPISGHRSVSWYQQTPGQGLQFLFEYFSETQRNKGNFPGRFSGRQFSNSRSEMNVSTLELGDSALYLCASSQGQGVYEQYFGPGTRLTVT.

This chain uses TRBV6-1 with TRBJ2-7; TRBD1 matches 7 bases. The CDR3 contains 13 residues. CDR1 is MNHNS and CDR2 is SASEGT in the germline V gene. V lost 7 bases and J lost 6; bases outside the gene matches: 9. The CDR3 region has the DNA TGTGCCAGCAACCTCAATACAGGGGTCGAGCAGTACTTC. It yields the protein CASNLNTGVEQYF.

This chain links TRBV7-9 with TRBJ2-2; weak D call: TRBD2 (6 bases). CDR3 length equals 14 residues. CDR1 is SEHNR, CDR2 FQNEAQ, per germline (reference sequence). V dropped 6 bases and J dropped 3 bases, with 11 bases sitting between them. Here the CDR3 reads CASSGGTYTGELFF. DNA for the CDR3: TGTGCCAGCAGTGGCGGGACTTACACCGGGGAGCTGTTTTTT.

This clonotype has more than one count but fewer than ten. The chain has TRBV11-2 and TRBJ1-4, with D possibly matching TRBD1 (6 bases). There are 14 residues in the CDR3. Trimming cost V 4 bases and J 6 bases, with 12 bases left between them. Germline values: CDR1 SGHAT, CDR2 FQNNGV. For the CDR3, the DNA is TGTGCCAGCAGCTCCTGGGACATCTATGAAAAACTGTTTTTT. This codes for CASSSWDIYEKLFF.

This clonotype was seen a single time. V gene TRBV20-1 combines with J gene TRBJ2-7; D possibly corresponds to TRBD2 (6 bases). The CDR3 contains 14 residues. V was pared by 0 bases and J by 5 bases, with 14 bases between. The germline CDR1 and CDR2 sequences are DFQATT and SNEGSKA (reference sequence). CDR3 region: CSARDLRGINEQYF. In DNA, the CDR3 is TGCAGTGCTAGAGATCTTCGCGGGATCAACGAGCAGTACTTC.

In this sample, this clonotype turned up once. The chain joins TRBV5-1 to TRBJ2-2; no reliable D call. V dropped 0 bases and J dropped 0 bases, with 12 bases sitting between them. The germline V gene has CDR1 SGHRS and CDR2 YFSETQ. This CDR3 is 17 amino acids long. CDR3 nucleotides: TGCGCCAGCAGCTTGGACAGCACAGCCGCGAACACCGGGGAGCTGTTTTTT. This encodes CASSLDSTAANTGELFF.

This chain connects TRBV7-2 to TRBJ1-6; D is possibly TRBD1 (6 bases). The ends were cut back, 5 bases at V and 4 bases at J, with 9 bases in the middle. This CDR3 contains 14 residues. The germline gives CDR1 SGHTA, CDR2 FQGNSA. CDR3 coding DNA: TGTGCCAGCAGCGTCAGGGGTTATAATTCACCCCTCCACTTT. It encodes CASSVRGYNSPLHF.

This chain links TRBV6-5 with TRBJ1-2; D is possibly TRBD1 (6 bases). The ends were cut back, 0 bases at V and 4 bases at J, with 6 bases in the middle. The germline V gene has CDR1 MNHEY and CDR2 SVGAGI. This CDR3 has 13 amino acids. The CDR3, as DNA: TGTGCCAGCAGTTACTCGGACAGCTATGGCTACACCTTC. Amino acids: CASSYSDSYGYTF.

The chain uses TRBV5-5 and TRBJ1-6, with TRBD1 matching 8 bases. The germline V gene has CDR1 SGHKS and CDR2 YYEKEE (reference sequence). Trimming removed 2 bases from V and 8 bases from J; junction bases left unmatched: 9. CDR3 size: 16 residues. The CDR3 region is CASSLTAGTGDSPLHF. The CDR3 DNA reads as TGTGCCAGCAGCTTAACAGCCGGGACAGGTGATTCACCCCTCCACTTT.

This clonotype has at least ten counts. The V and J genes are TRBV7-2 and TRBJ2-7, with 10 nucleotides matching TRBD2. Losses at the gene ends were 4 bases for V and 1 base for J; bases not matched to a gene: 4. CDR3 length: 15 residues. From germline, CDR1 is SGHTA and CDR2 FQGNSA. CDR3 residues: CASSWGTSASYEQYF. The CDR3, as DNA: TGTGCCAGCAGCTGGGGGACTAGCGCTTCCTACGAGCAGTACTTC.

This clonotype was observed many times. The chain recombines TRBV7-9 with TRBJ2-2; perhaps TRBD1 as D (6 bases). V gave up 6 bases and J gave up 1 base, with 18 bases separating them. The germline V gene encodes CDR1 SEHNR and CDR2 FQNEAQ (reference sequence). This CDR3 spans 17 amino acids. The CDR3, as DNA: TGTGCCAGCAGGGGAATACAGGGTCGTGAGAACACCGGGGAGCTGTTTTTT. Its protein product is CASRGIQGRENTGELFF.

This clonotype was detected a few times. The chain recombines TRBV3-1 with TRBJ2-7, with D perhaps matching TRBD1 (6 bases). Germline CDR1 reads LGHDT; CDR2 reads YNNKEL (reference sequence). There are 16 residues in the CDR3. The V gene lost 0 bases and the J gene lost 4 bases, with 16 bases spanning the gap. The CDR3: CASSQDRGHMVYEQYF. The CDR3 bases are TGTGCCAGCAGCCAAGACAGGGGACACATGGTTTACGAGCAGTACTTC.

This clonotype was observed a handful of times. The V call is TRBV28, the J call TRBJ2-2; no clear D. Trimming removed 6 bases from V and 7 bases from J, with 12 bases in between. The CDR3 loop spans 13 amino acids. The germline gives CDR1 MDHEN, CDR2 SYDVKM. This chain's CDR3 is CASRLSVDGELFF. The CDR3 DNA reads TGTGCCAGCAGACTCTCAGTGGACGGGGAGCTGTTTTTT. The entire variable domain, with the rest obtained from reference TRBV28 and TRBJ2-2, is as follows: DVKVTQSSRYLVKRTGEKVFLECVQDMDHENMFWYRQDPGLGLRLIYFSYDVKMKEKGDIPEGYSVSREKKERFSLILESASTNQTSMYLCASRLSVDGELFFGEGSRLTVL.

In this sample, this clonotype turned up many times. This sequence joins TRBV11-3 and TRBJ2-5; weak D call: TRBD1 (5 bases). The germline V gene encodes CDR1 SGHNT and CDR2 YENEEA. V was cut by 4 bases and J by 3 bases, with 12 bases left in between. The CDR3 length is 14 residues. CDR3 loop: CASSSDSAEETQYF. CDR3 nucleotide sequence: TGTGCCAGCAGCTCCGACAGTGCCGAAGAGACCCAGTACTTC.

This clonotype occurred once. A read error may produce the germline difference seen at one junction end. This sequence joins TRBV5-1 and TRBJ2-7; TRBD1 matches at 7 bases. This CDR3 comprises 14 residues. The germline V gene has CDR1 SGHRS and CDR2 YFSETQ. The CDR3 sequence is CASSWGQTTYGQYF. As DNA, the CDR3 is TGCGCCAGCAGCTGGGGACAGACAACCTACGGGCAGTACTTC.

This clonotype was recorded a few times. V usage is TRBV20-1 and J usage is TRBJ2-3, with TRBD2 as a possible D gene (7 bases). The CDR3 extends over 14 amino acids. V was clipped by 5 bases and J by 6 bases, with 18 bases between them. Germline CDR1 is DFQATT and CDR2 is SNEGSKA (reference sequence). DNA for the CDR3: TGCAGTGCTCGCGAGGGGGGGGGCTGGGATACGCAGTATTTT. Translated: CSAREGGGWDTQYF.

The chain couples TRBV28 to TRBJ2-1, with a possible D match to TRBD1 (5 bases). The CDR3 is 16 residues long. Between the trimmed V and J ends, which lost 6 bases and 0 bases, there was a span of 15 bases. Germline CDR1 MDHEN, CDR2 SYDVKM. The CDR3 loop reads CASRNIGVASYNEQFF. CDR3 DNA sequence: TGTGCCAGCAGGAATATAGGGGTAGCCTCCTACAATGAGCAGTTCTTC. Looking up the rest from reference TRBV28 and TRBJ2-1 gives the full variable domain: DVKVTQSSRYLVKRTGEKVFLECVQDMDHENMFWYRQDPGLGLRLIYFSYDVKMKEKGDIPEGYSVSREKKERFSLILESASTNQTSMYLCASRNIGVASYNEQFFGPGTRLTVL.

This clonotype was recorded a few times. The rearrangement joins TRBV2 to TRBJ2-6; D is undetermined. There are 15 residues in the CDR3. Trimming removed 6 bases from V and 2 bases from J, with 11 bases in between. Per germline, CDR1 SNHLY and CDR2 FYNNEI. CDR3 sequence reads: CASSPVSAGANVLTF. CDR3 DNA sequence: TGTGCCAGCAGCCCTGTTAGTGCTGGGGCCAACGTCCTGACTTTC.

The chain employs TRBV7-8 and TRBJ2-7, with D tentatively TRBD1 or TRBD2 (5 bases each). Trimming pared 5 bases from V and 10 bases from J, leaving 18 bases between. Germline V CDR1 and CDR2: SGHVS, FQNEAQ. This CDR3 comprises 13 residues. Written as DNA, the CDR3 is TGTGCCAGCAGCGCCGGGACGGATAAACACCAGTACTTC. It encodes CASSAGTDKHQYF.

The chain employs TRBV5-1 and TRBJ2-1, with D uncertain. The CDR3 sequence is 11 residues long. With 6 bases removed from V and 4 bases from J, the gap between germline ends came to 5 bases. Germline values: CDR1 SGHRS, CDR2 YFSETQ. CDR3 region: CASTQYNEQFF. The CDR3 DNA reads as TGCGCCAGCACACAGTACAATGAGCAGTTCTTC.

This clonotype showed up just a few times. The rearrangement links TRBV20-1 to TRBJ2-2, with D possibly being TRBD1 or TRBD2 (5 bases each). This CDR3 comprises 12 residues. V gave up 5 bases and J gave up 8 bases, with 12 bases separating them. Germline loops: CDR1 DFQATT, CDR2 SNEGSKA (reference sequence). The CDR3 DNA follows: TGCAGTGCTCTGGGGACCCTGGGGGAGCTGTTTTTT. Protein product: CSALGTLGELFF.